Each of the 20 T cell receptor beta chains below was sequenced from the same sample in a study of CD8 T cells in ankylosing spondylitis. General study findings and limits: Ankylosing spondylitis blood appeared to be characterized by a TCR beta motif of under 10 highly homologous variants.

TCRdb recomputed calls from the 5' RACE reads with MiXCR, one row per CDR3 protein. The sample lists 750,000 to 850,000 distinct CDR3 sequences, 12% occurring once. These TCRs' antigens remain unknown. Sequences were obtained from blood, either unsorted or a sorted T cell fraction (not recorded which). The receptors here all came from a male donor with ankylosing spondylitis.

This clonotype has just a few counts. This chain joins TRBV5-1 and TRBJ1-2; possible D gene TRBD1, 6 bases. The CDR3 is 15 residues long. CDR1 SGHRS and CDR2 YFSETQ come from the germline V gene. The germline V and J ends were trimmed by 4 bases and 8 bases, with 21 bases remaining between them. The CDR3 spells CASSPGRQESSGYTF. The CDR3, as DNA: TGCGCCAGCAGCCCCGGCCGACAGGAGAGTAGCGGCTACACCTTC. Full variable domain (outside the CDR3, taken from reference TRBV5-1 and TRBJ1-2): KAGVTQTPRYLIKTRGQQVTLSCSPISGHRSVSWYQQTPGQGLQFLFEYFSETQRNKGNFPGRFSGRQFSNSRSEMNVSTLELGDSALYLCASSPGRQESSGYTFGSGTRLTVV.

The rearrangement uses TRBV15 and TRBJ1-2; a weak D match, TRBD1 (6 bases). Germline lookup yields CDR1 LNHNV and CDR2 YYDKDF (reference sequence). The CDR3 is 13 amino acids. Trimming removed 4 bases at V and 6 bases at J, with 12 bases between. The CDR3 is CATSKLKGDGYTF. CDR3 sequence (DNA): TGTGCCACCAGCAAATTAAAGGGGGATGGCTACACCTTC.

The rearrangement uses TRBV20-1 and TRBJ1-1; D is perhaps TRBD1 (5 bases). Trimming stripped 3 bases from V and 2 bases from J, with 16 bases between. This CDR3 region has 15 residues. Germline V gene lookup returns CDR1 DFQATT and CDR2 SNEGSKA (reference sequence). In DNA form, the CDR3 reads TGCAGTGCTAGGGGGTGGGGGGTACTAAACACTGAAGCTTTCTTT. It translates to CSARGWGVLNTEAFF.

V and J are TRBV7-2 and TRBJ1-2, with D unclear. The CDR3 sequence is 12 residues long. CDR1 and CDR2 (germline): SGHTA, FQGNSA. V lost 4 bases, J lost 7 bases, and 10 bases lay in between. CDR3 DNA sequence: TGTGCCAGCAGCTCGATGAGTTCTGGCTACACCTTC. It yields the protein CASSSMSSGYTF.

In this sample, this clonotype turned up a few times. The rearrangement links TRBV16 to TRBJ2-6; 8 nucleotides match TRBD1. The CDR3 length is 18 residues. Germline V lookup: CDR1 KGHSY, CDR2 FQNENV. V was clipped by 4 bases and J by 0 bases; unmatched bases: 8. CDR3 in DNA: TGTGCCAGCAGCCCCTTGACAGGGGTTTACTCTGGGGCCAACGTCCTGACTTTC. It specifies CASSPLTGVYSGANVLTF.

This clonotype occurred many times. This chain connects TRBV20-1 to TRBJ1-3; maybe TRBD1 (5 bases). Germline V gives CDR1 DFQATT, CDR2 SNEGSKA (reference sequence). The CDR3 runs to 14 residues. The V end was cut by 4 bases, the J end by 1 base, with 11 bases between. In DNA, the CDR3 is TGCAGTGCTACCCGATCAGGGTCTGGAAACACCATATATTTT. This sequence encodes CSATRSGSGNTIYF.

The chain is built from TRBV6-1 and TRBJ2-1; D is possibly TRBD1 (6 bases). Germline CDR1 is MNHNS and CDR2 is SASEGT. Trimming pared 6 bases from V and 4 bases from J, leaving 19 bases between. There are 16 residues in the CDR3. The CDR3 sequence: CASSLDWGRRYNEQFF. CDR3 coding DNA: TGTGCCAGCAGCTTGGACTGGGGGCGGAGATACAATGAGCAGTTCTTC.

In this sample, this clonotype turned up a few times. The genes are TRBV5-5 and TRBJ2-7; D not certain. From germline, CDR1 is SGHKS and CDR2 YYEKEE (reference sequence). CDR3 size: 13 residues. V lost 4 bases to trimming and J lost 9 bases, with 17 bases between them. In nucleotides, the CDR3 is TGTGCCAGCAGCCCTACCATGCCCCCCGGGCAGTACTTC. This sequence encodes CASSPTMPPGQYF.

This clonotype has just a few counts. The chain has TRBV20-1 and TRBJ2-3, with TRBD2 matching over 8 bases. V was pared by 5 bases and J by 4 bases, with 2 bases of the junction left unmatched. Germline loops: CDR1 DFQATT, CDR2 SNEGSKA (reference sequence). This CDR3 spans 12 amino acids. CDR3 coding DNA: TGCAGTGCTCGGGGGGGCTCAGATACGCAGTATTTT. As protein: CSARGGSDTQYF.

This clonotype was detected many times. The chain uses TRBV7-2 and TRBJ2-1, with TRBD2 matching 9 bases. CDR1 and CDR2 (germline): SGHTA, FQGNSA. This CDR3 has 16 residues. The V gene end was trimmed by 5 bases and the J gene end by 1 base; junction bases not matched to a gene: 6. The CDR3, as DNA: TGTGCCAGCAGCCAGTTAGCGGGAGTTTCCTACAATGAGCAGTTCTTC. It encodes CASSQLAGVSYNEQFF.

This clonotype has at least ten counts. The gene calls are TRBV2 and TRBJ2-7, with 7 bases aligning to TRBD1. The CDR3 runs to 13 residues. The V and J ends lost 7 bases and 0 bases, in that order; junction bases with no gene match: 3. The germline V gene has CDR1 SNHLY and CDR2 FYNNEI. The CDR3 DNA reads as TGTGCCAGCATTCGGGACAGCTCCTACGAGCAGTACTTC. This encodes CASIRDSSYEQYF.

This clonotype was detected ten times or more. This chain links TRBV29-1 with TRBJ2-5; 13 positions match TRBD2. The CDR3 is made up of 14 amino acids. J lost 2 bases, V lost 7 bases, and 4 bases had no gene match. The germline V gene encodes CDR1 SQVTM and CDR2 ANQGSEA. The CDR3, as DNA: TGCAGCGCCGCACTAGCGGGGGGGCAAGAGACCCAGTACTTC. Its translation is CSAALAGGQETQYF. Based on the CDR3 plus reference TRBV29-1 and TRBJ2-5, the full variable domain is SAVISQKPSRDICQRGTSLTIQCQVDSQVTMMFWYRQQPGQSLTLIATANQGSEATYESGFVIDKFPISRPNLTFSTLTVSNMSPEDSSIYLCSAALAGGQETQYFGPGTRLLVL.

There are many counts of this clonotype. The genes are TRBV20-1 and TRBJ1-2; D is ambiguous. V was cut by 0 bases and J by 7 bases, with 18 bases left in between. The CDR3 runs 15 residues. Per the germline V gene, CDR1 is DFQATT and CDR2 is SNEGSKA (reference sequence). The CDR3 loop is CSAREDSTRIGGYTF. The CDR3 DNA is TGCAGTGCTAGAGAAGACTCGACACGGATCGGTGGCTACACCTTC.

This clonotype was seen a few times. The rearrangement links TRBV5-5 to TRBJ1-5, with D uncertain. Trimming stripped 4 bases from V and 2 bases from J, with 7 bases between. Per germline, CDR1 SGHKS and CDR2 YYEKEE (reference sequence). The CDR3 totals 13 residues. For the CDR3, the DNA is TGTGCCAGCAGCAACAAAGGCAATCAGCCCCAGCATTTT. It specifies CASSNKGNQPQHF.

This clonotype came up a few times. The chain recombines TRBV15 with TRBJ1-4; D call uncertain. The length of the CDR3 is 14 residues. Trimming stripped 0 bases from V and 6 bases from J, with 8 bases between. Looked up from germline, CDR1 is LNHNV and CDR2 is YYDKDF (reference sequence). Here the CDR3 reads CATSRDVRDEKLFF. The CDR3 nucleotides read TGTGCCACCAGCAGAGATGTCCGGGATGAAAAACTGTTTTTT.

CDR3 amino acids: CASSSGTGKSNEQFF. The CDR3, as DNA: TGTGCCAGCAGTTCCGGGACAGGGAAATCGAATGAGCAGTTCTTC. The chain combines TRBV28 with TRBJ2-1, with 9 positions matching TRBD1. Germline V lookup: CDR1 MDHEN, CDR2 SYDVKM. V dropped 4 bases and J dropped 7; count of bases not matched to a gene: 8. There are 15 residues in the CDR3. The full variable domain, rest sourced from reference TRBV28 and TRBJ2-1, is DVKVTQSSRYLVKRTGEKVFLECVQDMDHENMFWYRQDPGLGLRLIYFSYDVKMKEKGDIPEGYSVSREKKERFSLILESASTNQTSMYLCASSSGTGKSNEQFFGPGTRLTVL.

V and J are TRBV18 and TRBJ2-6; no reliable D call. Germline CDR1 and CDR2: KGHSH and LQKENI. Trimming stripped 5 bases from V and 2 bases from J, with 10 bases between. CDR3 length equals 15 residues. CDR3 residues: CASSTVPTGANVLTF. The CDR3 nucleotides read TGTGCCAGCTCAACTGTTCCGACTGGGGCCAACGTCCTGACTTTC.

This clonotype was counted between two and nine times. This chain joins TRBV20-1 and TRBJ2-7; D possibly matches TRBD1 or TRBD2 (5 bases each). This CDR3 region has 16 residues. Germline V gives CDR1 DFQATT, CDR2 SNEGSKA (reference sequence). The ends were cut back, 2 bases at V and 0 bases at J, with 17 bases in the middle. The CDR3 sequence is CSARRPRDGYSYEQYF. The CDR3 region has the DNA TGCAGTGCTAGAAGACCTAGGGACGGTTACTCCTACGAGCAGTACTTC.

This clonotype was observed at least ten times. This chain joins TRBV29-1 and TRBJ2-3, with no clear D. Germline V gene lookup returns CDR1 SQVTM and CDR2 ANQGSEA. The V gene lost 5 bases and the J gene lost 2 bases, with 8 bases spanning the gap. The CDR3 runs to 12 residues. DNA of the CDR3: TGCAGCGTTCCCGCCTCCACAGATACGCAGTATTTT. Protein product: CSVPASTDTQYF.

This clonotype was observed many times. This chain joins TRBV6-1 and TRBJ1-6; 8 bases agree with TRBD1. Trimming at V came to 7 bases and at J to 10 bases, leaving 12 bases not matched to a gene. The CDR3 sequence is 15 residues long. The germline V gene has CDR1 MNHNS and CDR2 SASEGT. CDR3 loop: CASKRTGTGNSPLHF. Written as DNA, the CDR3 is TGTGCCAGCAAAAGGACAGGGACGGGAAACTCACCCCTCCACTTT.